The 10 T cell receptor beta chains reported below all come from one sample, sequenced in a study of early T cells in non-severe SARS-CoV-2 infection. TCRdb used MiXCR to reprocess the 5' RACE reads, holding one entry per CDR3 protein. The sample yields 25,000 to 35,000 distinct CDR3 sequences, approximately 6.2% seen once. Sample: whole blood. These receptors were collected from an adult who was a healthcare worker with PCR-confirmed SARS-CoV-2 infection or an uninfected control (not recorded which).

Only a few counts were recorded for this clonotype. The chain is built from TRBV25-1 and TRBJ1-2, with D unresolved. Germline V lookup: CDR1 MGHDK, CDR2 SYGVNS. Between the trimmed V and J ends, which lost 1 base and 5 bases, there was a span of 11 bases. The CDR3 runs 14 residues. CDR3 sequence: CASSELGRNYGYTF. In nucleotides, the CDR3 is TGTGCCAGCAGTGAATTGGGCAGGAATTATGGCTACACCTTC.

Many counts were recorded for this clonotype. V is TRBV6-2 or TRBV6-3 and J is TRBJ1-1, with D tentatively TRBD1 (5 bases). V lost 4 bases and J 4 bases, leaving 10 bases between the germline ends. The CDR3 contains 13 residues. In germline, CDR1 is MNHEY, CDR2 SVGEGT. The CDR3 DNA reads TGTGCCAGCAGTTCAGGGATATCCACTGAAGCTTTCTTT. Protein: CASSSGISTEAFF.

This clonotype was observed at least ten times. This chain links TRBV30 with TRBJ1-2; 7 nucleotides match TRBD1. The J segment lost 4 bases and the V segment lost 7 bases, leaving 6 bases of the junction unmatched. The CDR3 loop spans 12 amino acids. Germline V gene sequence: CDR1 GTSNPN, CDR2 SVGIG (reference sequence). The CDR3 spells CASRDSSYGYTF. The CDR3 DNA reads TGTGCCTCCCGGGACAGCAGCTATGGCTACACCTTC.

This clonotype was seen at least ten times. The rearrangement links TRBV10-3 to TRBJ1-5; D perhaps matches TRBD1 (6 bases). Trimming took 6 bases from V and 6 from J, leaving 15 bases between them. The germline V gene has CDR1 ENHRY and CDR2 SYGVKD. This CDR3 has 14 residues. The CDR3 is CAISRGGGGQPQHF. CDR3 nucleotide sequence: TGTGCCATCAGCCGAGGAGGGGGAGGTCAGCCCCAGCATTTT.

The chain recombines TRBV6-2 or TRBV6-3 with TRBJ2-7; 11 nucleotides line up with TRBD2. The CDR3 is 16 residues long. CDR1 is MNHEY and CDR2 is SVGEGT in the germline V gene. V lost 6 bases and J lost 7; bases outside the gene matches: 14. As DNA, the CDR3 is TGTGCCAGCAGATCCGCCGCTAGCGGGAGGCGCTTTGAGCAGTACGTC. Residues: CASRSAASGRRFEQYV.

This clonotype was counted ten times or more. This chain uses TRBV6-6 with TRBJ2-7; 8 positions agree with TRBD2. Germline assignment: CDR1 MNHNY and CDR2 SVGAGI (reference sequence). J was trimmed by 2 bases and V by 2 bases; bases with no gene match: 11. CDR3 length: 17 residues. CDR3 amino acids: CASSYAPSGPVPYEQYV. As DNA, the CDR3 is TGTGCCAGCAGTTACGCCCCTAGCGGGCCAGTACCCTACGAGCAGTACGTC.

This clonotype was counted ten times or more. The genes are TRBV4-1 and TRBJ1-2, with 7 nucleotides matching TRBD1. Germline-derived CDR1 and CDR2 are MGHRA and YSYEKL. V gave up 0 bases and J gave up 5 bases; unmatched junction bases: 6. CDR3 length: 15 amino acids. CDR3 loop: CASSQDNRGRYGYTF. The DNA for the CDR3 is TGCGCCAGCAGCCAAGATAACAGGGGAAGGTATGGCTACACCTTC.

The J gene is TRBJ2-1, the V gene TRBV5-1, with 7 positions matching TRBD2. The V and J ends lost 1 base and 0 bases, in that order; junction bases with no gene match: 7. This CDR3 has 17 residues. Germline-derived CDR1 and CDR2 are SGHRS and YFSETQ. The CDR3, as DNA: TGCGCCAGCAGCTTGCGACGGGGGGAGAGCTCCTACAATGAGCAGTTCTTC. Residues: CASSLRRGESSYNEQFF.

At least ten counts were recorded for this clonotype. The chain carries TRBV7-2 and TRBJ2-1; D might be TRBD2 (6 bases). The CDR3 runs 18 residues. With 5 bases removed from V and 6 bases from J, the gap between germline ends came to 26 bases. Germline V gene data show CDR1 as SGHTA and CDR2 as FQGNSA. The CDR3 spells CASSTHHIAAGKGNEQFF. In DNA, the CDR3 is TGTGCCAGCAGCACACACCACATAGCGGCCGGCAAGGGCAATGAGCAGTTCTTC.

The chain is built from TRBV7-9 and TRBJ2-7, with 8 nucleotides matching TRBD1. CDR3 length: 16 residues. CDR1 and CDR2 (germline): SEHNR, FQNEAQ (reference sequence). J was trimmed by 3 bases and V by 5 bases; bases with no gene match: 12. In DNA, the CDR3 is TGTGCCAGCAGCCAACGGGGGCAGGGGGCCTTCTACGAGCAGTACTTC. It yields the protein CASSQRGQGAFYEQYF.